This T cell receptor beta chain was obtained from a study of CD8 T cells in Susac syndrome. RNA amounts of about 0.45 to 1 ug underwent reverse transcription with random hexamers. In TCRdb, the immunoSEQ multiplex PCR reads were re-called with MiXCR into one record per CDR3 protein. Among 75,000 to 95,000 distinct CDR3 sequences, roughly 92% were seen once, and the ten largest hold 0.4% to 0.55%. The germline V gene encodes CDR1 SEHNR and CDR2 FQNEAQ (reference sequence). Trimming pared 5 bases from V and 4 bases from J, leaving 17 bases between. CDR3 size: 15 residues. This chain uses TRBV7-9 with TRBJ1-2; weak D call: TRBD1 (5 bases). Sequencing was performed on CD8+ T cells from PBMCs. This sequence was found in a human donor with Susac syndrome. In DNA form, the CDR3 reads TGTGCCAGCAGCCCAGTCAGGGCGGGCTTCTATGGCTACACCTTC. Its protein product is CASSPVRAGFYGYTF.